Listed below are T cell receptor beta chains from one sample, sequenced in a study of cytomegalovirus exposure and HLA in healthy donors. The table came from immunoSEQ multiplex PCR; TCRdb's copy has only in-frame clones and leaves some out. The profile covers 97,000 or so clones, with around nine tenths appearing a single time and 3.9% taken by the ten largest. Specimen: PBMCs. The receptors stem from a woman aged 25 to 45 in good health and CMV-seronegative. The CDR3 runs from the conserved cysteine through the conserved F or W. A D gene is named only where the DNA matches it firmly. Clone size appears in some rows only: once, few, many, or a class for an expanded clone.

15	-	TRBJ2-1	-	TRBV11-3	CASSLSRSFYNEQFF	TGTGCCAGCAGCTTAAGCCGGAGCTTCTACAATGAGCAGTTCTTC
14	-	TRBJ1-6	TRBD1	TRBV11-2	CASSLGGGYSPLHF	TGTGCCAGCAGCCTAGGAGGGGGCTATTCACCCCTCCACTTT
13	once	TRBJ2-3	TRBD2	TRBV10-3	CAISESGGDTQYF	TGTGCCATCAGTGAGTCGGGGGGGGATACGCAGTATTTT
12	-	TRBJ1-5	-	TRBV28	CASSGTGQPQHF	TGTGCCAGCAGCGGTACCGGGCAGCCCCAGCATTTT
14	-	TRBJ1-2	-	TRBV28	CASRYVGGKDGYTF	TGTGCCAGCAGATACGTTGGGGGGAAAGATGGCTACACCTTC
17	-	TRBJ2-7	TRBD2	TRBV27	CASSPAATSGRRYEQYF	TGTGCCAGCAGTCCCGCCGCGACTAGCGGGAGAAGGTACGAGCAGTACTTC
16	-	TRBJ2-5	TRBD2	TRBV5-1	CASGLAGGRPQETQYF	TGCGCCAGCGGATTAGCGGGGGGCCGCCCGCAAGAGACCCAGTACTTC
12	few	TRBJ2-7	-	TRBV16	CASSPSTREQYF	TGTGCCAGCAGCCCGTCCACACGCGAGCAGTACTTC
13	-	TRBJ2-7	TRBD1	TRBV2	CAGRQGSHYEQYF	TGTGCCGGAAGACAGGGGTCCCACTACGAGCAGTACTTC
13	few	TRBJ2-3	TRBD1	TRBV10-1	CASSESGQGWTYF	TGCGCCAGCAGTGAGTCAGGACAGGGGTGGACGTATTTT
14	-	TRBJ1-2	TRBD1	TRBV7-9	CASSLVVGTGPYTF	TGTGCCAGCAGCTTAGTGGTAGGGACAGGCCCCTACACCTTC
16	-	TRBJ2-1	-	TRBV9	CASSKTSQGPPNEQFF	TGTGCCAGCAGCAAGACTTCACAGGGCCCCCCCAATGAGCAGTTCTTC
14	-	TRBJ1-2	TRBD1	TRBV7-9	CASSLASTGNGYTF	TGTGCCAGCAGCTTAGCTTCGACAGGGAATGGCTACACCTTC
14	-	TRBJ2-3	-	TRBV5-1	CASSFPRVADTQYF	TGCGCCAGCAGCTTCCCCAGGGTAGCAGATACGCAGTATTTT
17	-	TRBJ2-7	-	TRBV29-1	CSVNGDSRVTSSYEQYF	TGCAGCGTTAACGGAGATTCGCGCGTCACGAGCTCCTACGAGCAGTACTTC
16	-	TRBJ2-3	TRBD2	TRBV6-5	CASSSPTAGGGNTQYF	TGTGCCAGCAGTTCGCCCACAGCGGGGGGCGGGAATACGCAGTATTTT
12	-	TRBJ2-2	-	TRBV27	CASSLNTGELFF	TGTGCCAGCAGTCTTAACACCGGGGAGCTGTTTTTT
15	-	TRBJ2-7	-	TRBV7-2	CASGRKLGTNYEQYF	TGTGCCAGCGGGAGGAAGTTGGGAACAAACTACGAGCAGTACTTC
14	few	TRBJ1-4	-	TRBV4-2	CASSQKGVGEKLFF	TGTGCCAGCAGCCAGAAGGGGGTTGGTGAAAAACTGTTTTTT
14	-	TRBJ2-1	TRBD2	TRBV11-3	CASSLLAGHNEQFF	TGTGCCAGCAGCTTACTAGCGGGCCACAATGAGCAGTTCTTC
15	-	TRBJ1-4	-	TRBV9	CASSVASGGTEKLFF	TGTGCCAGCAGCGTAGCATCGGGTGGTACCGAAAAACTGTTTTTT
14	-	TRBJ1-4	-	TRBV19	CASSIRQETEKLFF	TGTGCCAGTAGTATCCGACAGGAAACCGAAAAACTGTTTTTT
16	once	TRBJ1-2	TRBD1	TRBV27	CASRGVRTGGSYGYTF	TGTGCCAGCAGAGGCGTCCGAACAGGGGGCTCCTATGGCTACACCTTC
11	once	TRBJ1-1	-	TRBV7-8	CASGLNTEAFF	TGTGCCAGCGGCCTGAACACTGAAGCTTTCTTT
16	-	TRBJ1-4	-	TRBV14	CASSQEEGGGSEKLFF	TGTGCCAGCAGCCAAGAAGAAGGGGGTGGCAGTGAAAAACTGTTTTTT
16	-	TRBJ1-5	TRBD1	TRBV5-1	CASSLGGQAGNQPQHF	TGCGCCAGCAGCTTGGGGGGACAGGCCGGCAATCAGCCCCAGCATTTT
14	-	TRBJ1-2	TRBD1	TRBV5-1	CASRITGTGEGYTF	TGCGCCAGCAGGATTACCGGGACAGGGGAAGGCTACACCTTC
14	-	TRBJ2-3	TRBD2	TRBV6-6	CASSILAGEGTQYF	TGTGCCAGCAGTATCCTGGCGGGAGAGGGTACGCAGTATTTT
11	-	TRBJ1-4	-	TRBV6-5	CASADFEKLFF	TGTGCCAGCGCAGACTTTGAAAAACTGTTTTTT
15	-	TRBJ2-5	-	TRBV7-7	CASSLGGQPQETQYF	TGTGCTAGCAGCTTGGGTGGACAGCCCCAAGAGACCCAGTACTTC
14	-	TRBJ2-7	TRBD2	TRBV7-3	CASSLGLAGGLQYF	TGTGCCAGCAGCTTGGGACTAGCGGGAGGCCTGCAGTACTTC
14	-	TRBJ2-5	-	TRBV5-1	CASSFLSAEETQYF	TGCGCCAGCAGCTTTTTAAGCGCAGAAGAGACCCAGTACTTC
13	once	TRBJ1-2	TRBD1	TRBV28	CASHKGAGRGYTF	TGTGCCAGTCATAAGGGGGCTGGGAGGGGCTACACCTTC
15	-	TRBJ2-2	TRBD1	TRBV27	CASSLGTGAPGELFF	TGTGCCAGCAGTTTGGGGACAGGGGCCCCCGGGGAGCTGTTTTTT
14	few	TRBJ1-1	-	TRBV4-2	CASSPYRAGTEAFF	TGTGCCAGCAGCCCGTACAGGGCCGGCACTGAAGCTTTCTTT
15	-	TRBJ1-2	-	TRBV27	CASSLLGGLSYGYTF	TGTGCCAGCAGTTTATTGGGGGGGCTGAGCTATGGCTACACCTTC
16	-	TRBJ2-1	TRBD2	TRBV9	CASSPLAGGPYNEQFF	TGTGCCAGCAGCCCCTTGGCGGGGGGGCCCTACAATGAGCAGTTCTTC
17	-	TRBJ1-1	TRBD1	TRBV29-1	CSVEDTTQGIMYTEAFF	TGCAGCGTTGAAGATACTACACAGGGGATCATGTACACTGAAGCTTTCTTT
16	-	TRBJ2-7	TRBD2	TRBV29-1	CSVERGLAELGGEQYF	TGCAGCGTTGAACGGGGACTAGCAGAGTTAGGAGGCGAGCAGTACTTC
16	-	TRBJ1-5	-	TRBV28	CASSLRTVRWGQPQHF	TGTGCCAGCAGTTTAAGGACAGTTCGGTGGGGTCAGCCCCAGCATTTT